This T cell receptor (beta chain) emerged from a study of blood T cell repertoires in COVID-19 (dated by TCRdb to about 2020). A note on the overall study: The collaborator samples originated in the United States, Italy and Spain and spanned the acute and convalescent phases of COVID-19. The repertoires were released in a freely available public database intended as a resource for research on the immune response to SARS-CoV-2. HLA class I and class II types, where available, came from metadata supplied by the sample provider rather than from assay-based typing. The samples were drawn from two sources: the first 160 participants of the ongoing ImmuneRACE study, and 1,254 subjects contributed by 6 global collaborators. The dataset comprised deeply sampled blood TCRbeta repertoires from subjects exposed to, actively infected with, or recovered from COVID-19. The sample metadata nearly always contained a de-identified subject ID, COVID-19 status, age in years and sex. The prospective study material was composed of cDNA or gDNA derived from T cells, B-cell-depleted T cells, or PBMCs.

The collaborating institutions used their own protocols to collect whole blood in K2EDTA tubes. For TCRbeta analysis, collaborators shipped samples in one of three forms: frozen whole blood, isolated PBMCs, or DNA extracted from either of those sample types. A single count supports this clone. Its binding antigen is unknown. No base-level quality is on record; no much larger clone is a single base apart. The research as a whole found: Clinical and demographic metadata were provided uncurated, with the amount varying by source and participant.

As encoded in the germline V gene, CDR1 is SQVTM while CDR2 is ANQGSEA. Between the V and J ends, shortened by 6 bases and 1 base respectively, the junction contains 9 bases. CDR3 length: 12 amino acids, cysteine to phenylalanine. The entry retains the CDR3 DNA only, 36 bases that are in frame from base 1. TCRbeta CDR3 regions were amplified from genomic DNA using the immunoSEQ Assay, a bias-controlled multiplex PCR. Under the source paper's analysis protocol: The number of nucleated cells in each sample was estimated by amplification of reference gene primers within the assay. To quantify the absolute abundance of each unique TCRbeta CDR3 rearrangement, sequence reads were collapsed and filtered. For each sample, productive Simpson clonality was calculated as the square root of Simpson's diversity index over productive rearrangements. TCRdb limited this immuneACCESS table to in-frame rearrangements with V and J called. A share of clones is missing; checked studies link under half to unresolved V genes, and the rest is unexplained. For V, J and clone size, that table is used; D and trimming come from the DNA. For this sample there are around 260,000 clones; approximately 89% appear just once. Over 2% of the sample belongs to the ten largest clones.

This chain is built from TRBV29-1 and TRBJ2-5, with a tentative D gene TRBD1 over 6 matching bases. The sequenced sample was peripheral blood. This clonotype was sampled from a woman aged 45-59 years with acute or convalescent COVID-19. The CDR3 region reads CSVDSSQETQYF. The bases are TGCAGCGTGGACAGTTCCCAAGAGACCCAGTACTTC.